This TCR beta chain was sequenced during a study of blood T cell repertoires in COVID-19. Recruits, aged about 18 to 100 years, lived in approximately 26 US areas. This table comes from immunoSEQ multiplex PCR, and its TCRdb copy is limited to in-frame clones, with some not included. This sample has hundreds of thousands of clones; over 75% occur once, and the top ten carry approximately 1%. CDR1 MDHEN and CDR2 SYDVKM come from the germline V gene. This CDR3 comprises 15 residues. V shed 6 bases and J shed 0 bases, with 9 bases lying between them. The chain recombines TRBV28 with TRBJ2-6; a possible D gene is TRBD1 (6 bases). This receptor was obtained from a man younger than 35 who had recovered from COVID-19. Specimen: PBMCs or T cells enriched from blood (not recorded which). The CDR3 bases are TGTGCCAGCAGAATACAGGGCTCTGGGGCCAACGTCCTGACTTTC. It specifies CASRIQGSGANVLTF.